The 10 T cell receptor beta chains given below trace back to one sample, sequenced in a study of blood T cell repertoires in COVID-19. Assay: immunoSEQ multiplex PCR; the TCRdb copy retains only in-frame clones and omits some. The profile shows approximately 220,000 clones, 84% of them singletons. Input material: PBMCs or T cells enriched from blood (not recorded which). All receptors derive from a woman aged 40 to 50 who had recovered from COVID-19.

This clone was seen only once. The chain recombines TRBV6-1 with TRBJ1-6, with 10 bases lining up with TRBD1. CDR1 and CDR2 (germline): MNHNS, SASEGT. This CDR3 region has 15 residues. V lost 2 bases to trimming and J lost 8 bases; unmatched junction nucleotides: 3. CDR3 DNA sequence: TGTGCCAGCAGTGAACGCGACAGGGGGCATTCACCCCTCCACTTT. This sequence encodes CASSERDRGHSPLHF.

The chain links TRBV5-6 to TRBJ2-2; possibly TRBD1 for D (7 bases). This CDR3 has 15 residues. Germline-derived CDR1 and CDR2 are SGHDT and YYEEEE. The V end lost 4 bases, the J end lost 2 bases, and 12 bases lay between the germline ends. The CDR3 bases are TGTGCCAGCAGCCAGGGGGGCCCAAACACCGGGGAGCTGTTTTTT. It specifies CASSQGGPNTGELFF.

The gene calls are TRBV5-4 and TRBJ2-5; D is uncertain. Trimming shortened V by 4 bases and J by 1 base, and 11 bases separated the two germline ends. The CDR3 runs to 14 residues. CDR1 and CDR2 from the germline V gene are SGHNT and YYREEE (reference sequence). In nucleotides, the CDR3 is TGTGCCAGCAGCCCAGGAAAAGGCCAAGAGACCCAGTACTTC. It specifies CASSPGKGQETQYF.

The chain uses TRBV9 and TRBJ2-7; 8 bases are shared with TRBD2. Germline V gene lookup returns CDR1 SGDLS and CDR2 YYNGEE. V trimming: 4 bases; J trimming: 2 bases; junction bases outside the gene matches: 5. CDR3 length: 14 residues. The CDR3 DNA follows: TGTGCCAGCAGCAGGGGGACTAGTACCTACGAGCAGTACTTC. Its translation: CASSRGTSTYEQYF.

J is TRBJ1-2 and V is TRBV28; 7 bases are a match to TRBD1. The germline gives CDR1 MDHEN, CDR2 SYDVKM. Trimming cost V 5 bases and J 5 bases; bases outside gene matches: 8. This CDR3 has 14 residues. In DNA form, the CDR3 reads TGTGCCAGCAGTCCTTTCGGGACAGCATATGGCTACACCTTC. Translating it yields CASSPFGTAYGYTF.

The CDR3: CASRLHRSTSGSSYNEQFF. In nucleotides, the CDR3 is TGTGCCAGCCGACTACACCGGTCGACTAGCGGGTCATCCTACAATGAGCAGTTCTTC. The V and J genes are TRBV18 and TRBJ2-1; 10 bases are a match to TRBD2. This CDR3 contains 19 residues. Germline assignment: CDR1 KGHSH and CDR2 LQKENI. Trimming removed 8 bases from V and 1 base from J; junction bases left unmatched: 17.

The J gene is TRBJ2-3, the V gene TRBV28; 8 nucleotides agree with TRBD1. Germline loops: CDR1 MDHEN, CDR2 SYDVKM. This CDR3 is 15 amino acids long. The junction had 7 bases not matched to a gene; V was cut back by 5 bases and J by 3 bases. CDR3 sequence (DNA): TGTGCCAGCAGTCCCGGACAGGGCTGGACAGATACGCAGTATTTT. This codes for CASSPGQGWTDTQYF.

V is TRBV7-9 and J is TRBJ1-1; 7 positions agree with TRBD1. With V trimmed by 7 bases and J by 5 bases, 10 bases remained unmatched. The CDR3 is 14 residues long. Germline CDR1 SEHNR, CDR2 FQNEAQ (reference sequence). The CDR3 region is CASTQEGARTEAFF. The CDR3, as DNA: TGTGCCAGCACCCAGGAGGGGGCAAGGACTGAAGCTTTCTTT.

V gene TRBV11-2 combines with J gene TRBJ2-2; 8 nucleotides align to TRBD1. The CDR3 is made up of 18 amino acids. Germline loops: CDR1 SGHAT, CDR2 FQNNGV. The trim removed 0 bases at V and 6 bases at J, leaving 12 bases unmatched. CDR3 nucleotides: TGTGCCAGCAGCTTAGATCTAGGACAGGGCGGGATGGCCGGGGAGCTGTTTTTT. This encodes CASSLDLGQGGMAGELFF.

CDR3 coding DNA: TGTGCCAGCAGTTTCAGCTTGGGGAGCTCCTACGAGCAGTACTTC. This encodes CASSFSLGSSYEQYF. The J gene is TRBJ2-7, the V gene TRBV28, with D maybe TRBD2 (5 bases). This CDR3 has 15 amino acids. Germline V gene lookup returns CDR1 MDHEN and CDR2 SYDVKM. With 3 bases removed from V and 0 bases from J, the gap between germline ends came to 12 bases.